The table lists the clone carrying this T cell receptor (beta chain) with a few counts. Its antigen is undetermined. Through a sample-barcoded 5' primer and a J-beta primer mix, a second PCR was run for roughly 6 to 11 cycles. TCRdb passed the 5' RACE reads through MiXCR, listing each CDR3 protein once. The sample lists 900,000 to 950,000 distinct CDR3 sequences, just under 30% occurring once. The sample is drawn from a study of blood T cells in healthy people across ages. Study overall: T cells yielded about one barcoded beta molecule per two cells through template switching. Points from the study as a whole: Among T cells, TCR beta diversity per million cells dropped roughly linearly as age rose.

Per germline, CDR1 SGHAT and CDR2 FQNNGV. Trimming removed 6 bases at V and 6 bases at J, with 15 bases between. The CDR3 runs to 14 residues. Another study also made use of these data, one on T cells of mothers and their children. That investigation notes: In this cohort, donors were three healthy Caucasian mothers plus their six children. Versus unrelated pairs, overlap was slightly higher in related mother-child pairs, without reaching significance.

The origin of this receptor is a woman aged 40 to 50 in good health. The chain combines TRBV11-2 with TRBJ2-1; D unresolved. Specimen: blood. CDR3 in amino acids: CASSREPAANEQFF. DNA of the CDR3: TGTGCCAGCAGTCGTGAACCGGCCGCCAATGAGCAGTTCTTC.